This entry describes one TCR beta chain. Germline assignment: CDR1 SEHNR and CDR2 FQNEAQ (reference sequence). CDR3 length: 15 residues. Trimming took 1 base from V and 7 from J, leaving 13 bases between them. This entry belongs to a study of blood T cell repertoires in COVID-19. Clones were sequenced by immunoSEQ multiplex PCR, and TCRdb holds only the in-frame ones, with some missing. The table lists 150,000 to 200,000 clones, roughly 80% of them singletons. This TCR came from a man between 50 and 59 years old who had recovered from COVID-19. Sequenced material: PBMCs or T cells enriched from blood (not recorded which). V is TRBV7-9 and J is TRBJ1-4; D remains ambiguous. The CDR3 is CASSLVRGIGEKLFF. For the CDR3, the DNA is TGTGCCAGCAGCTTAGTTCGGGGAATCGGTGAAAAACTGTTTTTT.